This T cell receptor (beta chain) stems from a study of T cells in women clearing cervical HPV infection (dated by TCRdb to 2017 to 2018). For context, the study as a whole: The cases were 25 or so women with histologically confirmed HPV16-related CIN3 or worse, and 2 of these cases were invasive cancers. The roughly 25 controls were women who cleared a single incident HPV16 infection within 12 months without developing precancer or cancer. Blood from cases was drawn at the visit where the lesion was first identified, while blood from controls was drawn once the infection was no longer detected. Among cases, blood sampling occurred a median of about 160 days after lesion detection, with an interquartile range of roughly 85 to 200 days. Since only a few of the women had HLA typing available, the possibility that HLA type was acting as a confounder could not be ruled out. An exploratory proof-of-principle case-control study, nested within the Guanacaste HPV Natural History Study in Costa Rica, was conducted to compare TCR repertoires across cervical HPV16 outcomes. Cases and controls were matched on age within five years and on year of sample collection. Cases had a median age of roughly 30 years compared with about 40 for controls, and baseline characteristics showed no significant differences between the groups. The parent cohort enrolled 9,500 to 12,000 women aged 18 or older in Guanacaste, Costa Rica, in about 1993 to 1994 and followed the women for around seven years. As quality controls, five blinded duplicates were added to each group, bringing the total to approximately 60 samples made up of some 50 participants and some ten replicates. General conclusions and limits of the study: Cases had lower TRBV6-7 relative abundance than controls (approximately 0.1% versus 0.16%; Bonferroni P = 0.0008). Because of the cross-sectional design, the study could not determine whether the associations came before infection or resulted from infection, and neither effector/memory subsets nor HPV-specific T cells were isolated. T-cell numbers per sample were unknown, so richness differences could reflect varying T-cell content rather than repertoire biology. CIN3+ cases had significantly higher TCR repertoire richness than controls across sequencing depths, but evenness did not differ between the groups. By combining richness with V gene abundances, random forest classifiers separated cases from controls with an estimated AUC of 0.75 to 0.85.

Every participant had a single incident cervical HPV16 infection, and prevalent HPV16 infections were excluded. Cervical HPV DNA was detected by MY09/MY11 PCR and genotyped by dot-blot hybridization. Approximately 15 mL of heparinized blood were centrifuged, and the buffy coat was aliquoted, frozen at -30°C, then stored at -80°C. Genomic DNA was extracted from buffy coat specimens using QIAGEN kits. Ends trimmed: V by 4 bases, J by 3 bases; bases unmatched to a gene: 9. The CDR3 runs 16 amino acids, cysteine and phenylalanine included. Shown are 39 bases from within the CDR3, in frame from base 1. CDR1 and CDR2 were assigned from the germline V gene as SGHRS and YFSETQ. Using the immunoSEQ assay, multiplex PCR amplified TCR beta CDR3 regions from an average of 1200 ng of genomic DNA per sample. To correct primer bias, the assay used a complete synthetic TCR repertoire to set an amplification baseline. The amplicons were sequenced using the Illumina platform. On the authors' methods: Error correction of the sequences involved clustering with frequency ratios plus a modified nearest-neighbor algorithm, after which the sequences were analyzed in the immunoSEQ Analyzer using IMGT gene definitions. At each rarefaction depth, TCR richness and evenness were averaged across 20 rarefaction repeats, and samples with fewer sequences than that depth were excluded. V, D and J gene relative abundances were compared between groups with Wilcoxon rank sum tests, applying FDR correction. For the blinded duplicates, the intraclass correlation was roughly 96% for TCR richness and averaged about 75% across roughly 65 gene segments. TCRdb re-hosts the immuneACCESS table, in-frame sequences only. Its copies lack some clones; in the studies checked, an unresolved V gene accounts for under half of them, and the cause for the rest is not known. V and J calls and clone size are those listed in that table; D and trimming were worked out from the DNA. The data table for this sample lists some 30,000 clones. 7.8% of the sample goes to the ten largest clones.

A remark on this clone: What antigen it recognizes has not been identified. The read falls 3 residues short of the CDR3 end, and the missing part is taken from the germline J gene.

The sequence was collected from a woman aged 18 to 75 with a cervical HPV16 infection that either progressed to CIN3+ or cleared (not recorded which). The rearranged segments are TRBV5-1 and TRBJ1-4; 7 middle bases align to TRBD1. What was sequenced was blood buffy coat. Incomplete CDR3 DNA: TGCGCCAGCAGCCGGTCTGCAGGGACAGCTAATGAAAAA. Its amino acids are CASSRSAGTANEK. The whole CDR3 region reads CASSRSAGTANEKLFF.